This entry features one TCR beta chain sequence. The antigen it recognizes is unknown. Base quality data are lacking; no much larger clone is found one base away. The sample belongs to a study of beta chain features in type 1 diabetes (dated by TCRdb to the late 2010s). General notes on the study: Mean age, gender distribution, total cell number and subset yield were not different between patients and healthy donors. A total of about 110 million sorted cells were examined across all samples, and the number of cells per subset was strongly correlated with RNA yield. The study compared TCRB repertoires of sorted circulating CD4+ T cell subsets between recently diagnosed type 1 diabetes patients and matched healthy donors. Regulatory and stem cell-like memory subsets were isolated from only 8 patients and roughly eight healthy donors, whereas naive and central memory subsets came from all 28 donors. Study-wide findings and limitations: Naive, central memory and regulatory TCRB repertoires appeared to be more alike among patients than among healthy donors. At VDJ recombination sites, patients with type 1 diabetes made fewer insertions and deleted more nucleotides, a pattern implying thymic rearrangement abnormalities. Because cDNA was sequenced instead of genomic DNA, highly expressing activated cells could be over-represented, though the groups showed no difference in activation or CD3 levels. In all four CD4+ subsets, TCRB CDR3 length was moderately but significantly shorter in type 1 diabetes patients. Because small numbers of individuals were included in the HLA sub-analyses, any influence of HLA type on TCRB rearrangement was left unresolved. PCR may preferentially amplify shorter templates, but because patient and control samples were amplified and corrected together, any resulting skew would affect both groups equally.

The germline V gene gives CDR1 as SGHNT and CDR2 as YENEEA. The germline ends are 15 bases apart after V is trimmed by 5 bases and J by 7 bases. The CDR3 goes from the cysteine to the phenylalanine over 14 residues. Only the CDR3 DNA stays, 42 bases, in frame from base 1. A single peripheral blood draw of about 116 mL on average was collected from each donor into heparinised tubes. Using a panel that included CD45RO, CCR7, CD25, CD127, CD95 and CD27, naive, central memory, regulatory and stem cell-like memory CD4+ T cells were sorted on a BD FACSAria II. All sorted populations exceeded 95% purity. PBMCs were isolated right away by Lymphoprep density gradient centrifugation and were stained directly, without culture. To minimize batch effects, samples were stained and sorted in pairs, one healthy donor with one patient per experiment. The High Capacity cDNA Reverse Transcription Kit was used to reverse transcribe all of the isolated RNA, meaning that expressed TCRB transcripts were what got sequenced. Deep immunoSEQ sequencing was performed on naive, central memory and regulatory T cell samples, with an average of around 3.4 million total reads per sample. After sorted cells were lysed in RLT buffer, RNA was extracted with DNase-treated RNeasy Micro or Mini kits, with the choice depending on cell number. Each cell subset was processed separately to prevent cross-contamination, with patient and healthy donor samples processed together. The immunoSEQ multiplex PCR was used to amplify TCRB sequences from cDNA, generating 87-bp fragments that spanned the CDR3 region. The amplicons were sequenced using the Illumina HiSeq platform. Under the source paper's analysis protocol: PCR bias was computationally corrected using synthetic template baselines, reads within Hamming distance 2 were collapsed, and singletons that could not be merged were discarded. Reads were aligned to IMGT to assign V, D and J genes, CDR3 length, and insertions or deletions at six rearrangement sites. Clonotype counts were normalized to sorted cell number within each subset before computing true diversity and Gini coefficients with the tcR R package. The overlap coefficient, calculated on TCRB nucleotide sequences, was used to measure repertoire sharing. Out-of-frame TCRB sequences from naive cells were analyzed as a proxy for the pre-selection repertoire. Imported from immuneACCESS, the table was reduced by TCRdb to in-frame sequences with V and J called. These copies leave out some clones; in studies compared against another copy, an unresolved V gene accounts for under half, and the cause of the remainder is not known. V, J and clone size were drawn from that table, and D and trimming were deduced from the DNA. The sample yields 250,000 or so clones; roughly 22% were counted once. The top ten hold around 0.029% of the sample.

Sequenced sample: naive CD4+ T cells from blood. Interpreted using the paper, the cell subset or site label stands for: true naive CD4+ T cells. This TCR derives from a woman aged 40 to 50 with type 1 diabetes. The rearranged segments are TRBV11-3 and TRBJ2-1; the D gene is perhaps TRBD2, on 5 matching bases. The CDR3 corresponds to CASSPTDRRNEQFF. The DNA sequence is as follows: TGTGCCAGCAGCCCGACGGACCGGAGGAATGAGCAGTTCTTC.